Listed below are T cell receptor beta chains from one sample, sequenced in a study of blood T cell repertoires in COVID-19. Data came from immunoSEQ multiplex PCR; TCRdb stores just in-frame clones and leaves some out. In the table there are 200,000 to 250,000 clones, 88% of which are singletons. The sample comprised PBMCs or T cells enriched from blood (not recorded which). Every receptor here comes from a woman aged 45-59 years with acute COVID-19. Each CDR3 is given with its conserved first and last residue. A D gene is named only where the DNA matches it firmly. Clone size is not always given. Where it is, it says once, few, many or a class for expanded clones.

CDR3,DNA,J,size,D,V
CASSLTASNTEAFF,TGTGCCAGCAGTTTAACCGCGTCAAACACTGAAGCTTTCTTT,TRBJ1-1,NA,NA,TRBV28
CASSRLSTDTQYF,TGTGCCAGCAGCCGACTCAGCACAGATACGCAGTATTTT,TRBJ2-3,NA,NA,TRBV9
CASSDRTAYYEQYF,TGTGCCAGCAGCGACAGGACAGCATACTACGAGCAGTACTTC,TRBJ2-7,NA,NA,TRBV14
CASSSTGISGNTIYF,TGTGCCAGCAGTTCTACGGGGATCTCTGGAAACACCATATATTTT,TRBJ1-3,NA,NA,TRBV6-5
CASGFPDRVTDTQYF,TGTGCCAGCGGATTCCCGGACAGGGTTACAGATACGCAGTATTTT,TRBJ2-3,NA,TRBD1,TRBV28
CATLGTGNTEAFF,TGTGCCACCTTAGGGACAGGGAACACTGAAGCTTTCTTT,TRBJ1-1,NA,TRBD1,TRBV28
CASSPGGVSYEQYF,TGTGCCAGCTCACCAGGAGGGGTCTCCTACGAGCAGTACTTC,TRBJ2-7,NA,NA,TRBV18
CASSLEGAVNSPLHF,TGCGCCAGCAGCCTAGAAGGGGCAGTTAATTCACCCCTCCACTTT,TRBJ1-6,NA,NA,TRBV5-1
CASSLEGLLSYEQYF,TGTGCCAGCAGCTTAGAGGGACTACTATCCTACGAGCAGTACTTC,TRBJ2-7,NA,TRBD2,TRBV7-9
CASSRTGSDEQFF,TGTGCCAGCAGCAGGACGGGGTCGGATGAGCAGTTCTTC,TRBJ2-1,NA,NA,TRBV5-4
CASRLRGTVNTGELFF,TGTGCCAGCAGACTTAGGGGGACAGTAAACACCGGGGAGCTGTTTTTT,TRBJ2-2,NA,TRBD1,TRBV28
CASSSTNTGELFF,TGTGCCAGCAGTTCTACCAACACCGGGGAGCTGTTTTTT,TRBJ2-2,NA,NA,TRBV3-1/TRBV3-2
CASSESNGTVSSSSHF,TGCGCCAGCAGTGAGTCTAACGGGACAGTTAGCTCCTCATCCCACTTC,TRBJ1-2,NA,TRBD1,TRBV10-1
CASSPRVLTGFNYGYTF,TGTGCCAGCAGCCCGCGAGTACTAACGGGATTCAACTATGGCTACACCTTC,TRBJ1-2,NA,NA,TRBV5-4
CASSTGKFTEAFF,TGTGCCAGTAGTACAGGCAAATTCACTGAAGCTTTCTTT,TRBJ1-1,NA,NA,TRBV19
CASSEQGNQPQHF,TGTGCCAGCAGCGAACAGGGGAATCAGCCCCAGCATTTT,TRBJ1-5,NA,TRBD1,TRBV7-2
CASSQGREWENIQYF,TGCGCCAGCAGCCAAGGCCGGGAGTGGGAAAACATTCAGTACTTC,TRBJ2-4,NA,NA,TRBV4-3
CASSFWGTYEQYF,TGTGCCAGCAGCTTTTGGGGCACCTACGAGCAGTACTTC,TRBJ2-7,NA,NA,TRBV5-6
CASSPSTTSGRAHTGELFF,TGTGCCAGCAGTCCAAGTACGACTAGCGGGAGGGCCCACACCGGGGAGCTGTTTTTT,TRBJ2-2,NA,TRBD2,TRBV28
CASSLAGTSGSYEQYF,TGTGCCAGCTCACTTGCCGGGACTAGCGGGAGTTACGAGCAGTACTTC,TRBJ2-7,NA,TRBD2,TRBV18
CASSLQGQGVYGYTF,TGTGCCAGCAGCTTACAGGGACAGGGGGTCTATGGCTACACCTTC,TRBJ1-2,NA,TRBD1,TRBV7-9
CASRPVAGGSETQYF,TGCGCCAGCAGACCGGTAGCGGGAGGGAGCGAGACCCAGTACTTC,TRBJ2-5,NA,TRBD2,TRBV4-1
CASSQGQGREKLFF,TGTGCCAGCAGTCAGGGACAGGGTAGGGAAAAACTGTTTTTT,TRBJ1-4,NA,TRBD1,TRBV28
CAWSGRGGNTIYF,TGTGCCTGGAGTGGTCGGGGGGGAAACACCATATATTTT,TRBJ1-3,NA,NA,TRBV30
CASSLANPGSYEQYF,TGCGCCAGCAGCTTGGCCAATCCAGGGTCCTACGAGCAGTACTTC,TRBJ2-7,NA,NA,TRBV5-1
CASSLGSFDSGNTIYF,TGTGCCAGCAGTTTGGGCAGCTTCGACTCTGGAAACACCATATATTTT,TRBJ1-3,many,NA,TRBV27
CASSLRRALKYEQYF,TGTGCCAGCAGTTTACGGAGGGCCTTAAAGTACGAGCAGTACTTC,TRBJ2-7,NA,NA,TRBV27
CAWSVSVEQYF,TGTGCCTGGAGTGTCTCGGTGGAGCAGTACTTC,TRBJ2-7,few,NA,TRBV30
CASSQSPGSGVQPQHF,TGCGCCAGCAGCCAATCCCCAGGGTCCGGTGTCCAGCCCCAGCATTTT,TRBJ1-5,NA,NA,TRBV4-1
CASSIGANQYNEQFF,TGTGCCAGTAGTATAGGAGCTAACCAATACAATGAGCAGTTCTTC,TRBJ2-1,NA,NA,TRBV19
CASSLAGYHSNQPQHF,TGTGCCAGCAGCTTAGCAGGTTACCATAGCAATCAGCCCCAGCATTTT,TRBJ1-5,NA,NA,TRBV7-3
CASSYSRDQPQHF,TGTGCCAGCAGTTACTCGAGGGATCAGCCCCAGCATTTT,TRBJ1-5,NA,NA,TRBV6-5
CASSIKRRQTNTGELFF,TGTGCCAGTAGTATAAAAAGGAGGCAGACGAACACCGGGGAGCTGTTTTTT,TRBJ2-2,NA,NA,TRBV19
CASSREGVGNTIYF,TGTGCCAGCAGTCGGGAAGGTGTGGGAAACACCATATATTTT,TRBJ1-3,NA,NA,TRBV27
CASSLGQGNEQFF,TGCGCCAGCAGCTTAGGACAGGGCAATGAGCAGTTCTTC,TRBJ2-1,NA,TRBD1,TRBV5-1
CASSYERYSYNEQFF,TGTGCCAGCAGTTATGAGCGGTACTCCTACAATGAGCAGTTCTTC,TRBJ2-1,NA,NA,TRBV27
CASSYSALDLQETQYF,TGTGCCAGCAGTTACTCAGCGCTTGACTTACAAGAGACCCAGTACTTC,TRBJ2-5,NA,NA,TRBV6-6
CASSQIAGAGELFF,TGTGCCAGCAGTCAGATCGCCGGGGCCGGGGAGCTGTTTTTT,TRBJ2-2,NA,NA,TRBV2
CASSQPQADTEAFF,TGCGCCAGCAGCCAACCCCAAGCGGACACTGAAGCTTTCTTT,TRBJ1-1,once,NA,TRBV4-1
CASSLWESSYNEQFF,TGTGCCAGCAGCTTATGGGAGAGCTCCTACAATGAGCAGTTCTTC,TRBJ2-1,NA,NA,TRBV7-3
CASQAWAKETQYF,TGTGCCAGTCAGGCCTGGGCAAAAGAGACCCAGTACTTC,TRBJ2-5,NA,NA,TRBV2
CASSFTLDSSYGYTF,TGCGCCAGCAGCTTTACCCTTGACAGTAGCTATGGCTACACCTTC,TRBJ1-2,NA,NA,TRBV5-1
CASSEEGSTNTGELFF,TGCGCCAGCAGTGAGGAGGGCTCGACGAACACCGGGGAGCTGTTTTTT,TRBJ2-2,NA,NA,TRBV10-1
CASSLVYWVGETQYF,TGTGCCAGCAGCTTAGTCTACTGGGTCGGGGAGACCCAGTACTTC,TRBJ2-5,NA,NA,TRBV11-2
CASSPTGQPPYGYTF,TGTGCCAGCAGTCCAACCGGACAGCCACCGTATGGCTACACCTTC,TRBJ1-2,NA,NA,TRBV27
CASSENGLRTDTQYF,TGTGCCAGCAGTGAAAATGGACTACGCACAGATACGCAGTATTTT,TRBJ2-3,NA,NA,TRBV2
CASSVGLAGFTGELFF,TGTGCCAGCAGCGTAGGACTAGCGGGGTTCACCGGGGAGCTGTTTTTT,TRBJ2-2,NA,TRBD2,TRBV9
CASSLQGHPYGYTF,TGTGCCAGCAGCCTACAAGGACACCCCTATGGCTACACCTTC,TRBJ1-2,NA,NA,TRBV7-9
CASSVGQGLDTEAFF,TGTGCCAGCAGCGTCGGACAGGGGCTGGACACTGAAGCTTTCTTT,TRBJ1-1,few,TRBD1,TRBV5-4
CATTGTSTDTQYF,TGTGCCACCACAGGTACTAGCACAGATACGCAGTATTTT,TRBJ2-3,NA,NA,TRBV6-5
CATSRWTENEQYF,TGTGCCACCAGCCGATGGACAGAAAACGAGCAGTACTTC,TRBJ2-7,NA,NA,TRBV15
CASSRPRTGHGANVLTF,TGTGCCAGCAGCCGCCCGAGGACAGGGCATGGGGCCAACGTCCTGACTTTC,TRBJ2-6,NA,TRBD1,TRBV7-2
CASSSSRGTQYF,TGTGCCAGCAGCTCCAGCCGAGGGACCCAGTACTTC,TRBJ2-5,NA,NA,TRBV7-2
CASSRTSGRTDTQYF,TGTGCCAGTAGTAGGACTAGCGGGAGGACAGATACGCAGTATTTT,TRBJ2-3,NA,TRBD2,TRBV19
CASSPRDRRQPQHF,TGTGCCAGCAGCCCCCGGGACAGAAGGCAGCCCCAGCATTTT,TRBJ1-5,NA,TRBD1,TRBV16
CASSYTDSDTQYF,TGTGCCAGCAGCTACACAGATTCAGATACGCAGTATTTT,TRBJ2-3,NA,NA,TRBV5-5